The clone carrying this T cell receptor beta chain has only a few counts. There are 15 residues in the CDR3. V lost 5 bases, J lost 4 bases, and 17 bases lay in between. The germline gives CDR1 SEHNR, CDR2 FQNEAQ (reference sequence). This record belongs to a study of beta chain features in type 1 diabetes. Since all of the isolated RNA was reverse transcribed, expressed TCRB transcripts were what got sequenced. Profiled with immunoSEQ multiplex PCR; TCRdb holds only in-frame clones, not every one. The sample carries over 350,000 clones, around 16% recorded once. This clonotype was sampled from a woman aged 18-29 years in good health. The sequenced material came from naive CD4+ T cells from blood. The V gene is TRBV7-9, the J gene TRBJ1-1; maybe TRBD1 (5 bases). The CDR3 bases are TGTGCCAGCAGCCCACCGACAGTCATCAGCACTGAAGCTTTCTTT. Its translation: CASSPPTVISTEAFF. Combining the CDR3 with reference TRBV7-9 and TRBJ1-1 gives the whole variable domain DTGVSQNPRHKITKRGQNVTFRCDPISEHNRLYWYRQTLGQGPEFLTYFQNEAQLEKSRLLSDRFSAERPKGSFSTLEIQRTEQGDSAMYLCASSPPTVISTEAFFGQGTRLTVV.